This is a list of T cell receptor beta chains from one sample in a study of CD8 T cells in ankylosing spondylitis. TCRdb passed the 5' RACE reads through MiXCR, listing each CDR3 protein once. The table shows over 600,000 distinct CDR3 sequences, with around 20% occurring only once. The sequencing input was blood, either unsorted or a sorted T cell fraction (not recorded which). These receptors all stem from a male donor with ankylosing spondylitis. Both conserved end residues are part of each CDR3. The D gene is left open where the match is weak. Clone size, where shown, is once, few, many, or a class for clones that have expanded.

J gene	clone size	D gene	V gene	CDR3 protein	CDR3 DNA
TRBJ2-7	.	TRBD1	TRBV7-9	CASTSGTGTYEQYF	TGTGCCAGCACCTCGGGGACAGGGACCTACGAGCAGTACTTC
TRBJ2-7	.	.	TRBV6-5	CASSLAGDKQYF	TGTGCCAGCAGTCTCGCAGGGGACAAGCAGTACTTC
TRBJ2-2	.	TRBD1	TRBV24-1	CATSEPGQGWAGELFF	TGTGCCACCAGTGAGCCGGGACAGGGGTGGGCCGGGGAGCTGTTTTTT
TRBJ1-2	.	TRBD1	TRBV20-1	CSATIQGAGYTF	TGCAGTGCTACAATACAGGGGGCTGGCTACACCTTC
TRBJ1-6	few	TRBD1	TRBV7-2	CASSSDRGLGGSPLHF	TGTGCCAGCAGCTCCGACAGGGGGTTAGGTGGATCACCCCTCCACTTT
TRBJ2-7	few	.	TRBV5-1	CASSQEGTVPHEQYF	TGCGCCAGCAGCCAGGAAGGGACGGTCCCCCACGAGCAGTACTTC
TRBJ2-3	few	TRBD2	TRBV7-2	CASSLALQREAQYTQYF	TGTGCCAGCAGCTTAGCTTTGCAGCGGGAGGCGCAATATACGCAGTATTTT
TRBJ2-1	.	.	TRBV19	CASSMTALREQFF	TGTGCCAGTAGTATGACCGCCCTAAGGGAGCAGTTCTTC
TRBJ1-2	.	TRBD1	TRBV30	CAWGDRGPTYGYTF	TGTGCCTGGGGTGACAGGGGTCCGACCTATGGCTACACCTTC
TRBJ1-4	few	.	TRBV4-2	CASSPIQRDEKLFF	TGTGCCAGCAGCCCGATACAGCGAGATGAAAAACTGTTTTTT
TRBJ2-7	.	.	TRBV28	CASTGGREQYF	TGTGCCAGCACCGGGGGGCGAGAGCAGTACTTC
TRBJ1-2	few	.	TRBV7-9	CASSWGGAPRGYTF	TGTGCCAGCAGCTGGGGGGGGGCGCCTCGAGGCTACACCTTC
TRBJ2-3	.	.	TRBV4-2	CASSQGSETNTDTQYF	TGTGCCAGCAGCCAAGGTTCGGAGACCAACACAGATACGCAGTATTTT
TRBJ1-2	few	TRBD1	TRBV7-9	CASSTPGQGVGYTF	TGTGCCAGCAGCACTCCGGGACAGGGAGTTGGCTACACCTTC
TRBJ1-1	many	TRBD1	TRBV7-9	CASNSGGQVTEAFF	TGTGCCAGCAACTCGGGGGGACAGGTCACTGAAGCTTTCTTT
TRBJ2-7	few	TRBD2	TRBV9	CASSPGGGYYEQYF	TGTGCCAGCAGCCCCGGGGGGGGCTACTACGAGCAGTACTTC
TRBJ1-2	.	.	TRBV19	CASSPGDTYYGYTF	TGTGCCAGTAGTCCCGGGGACACCTACTATGGCTACACCTTC
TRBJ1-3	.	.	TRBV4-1	CASSQGPHPNTIYF	TGCGCCAGCAGCCAAGGACCGCACCCAAACACCATATATTTT
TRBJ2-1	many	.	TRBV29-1	CSAKGNYNEQFF	TGCAGCGCCAAGGGAAACTACAATGAGCAGTTCTTC
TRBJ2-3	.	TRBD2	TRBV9	CASSVVAGGPGDTQYF	TGTGCCAGCAGCGTTGTAGCGGGAGGGCCGGGAGATACGCAGTATTTT
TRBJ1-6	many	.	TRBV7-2	CASSLPILNSPLHF	TGTGCCAGCAGCCTCCCTATTCTTAATTCACCCCTCCACTTT
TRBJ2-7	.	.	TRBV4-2	CASSHLGTDSYEQYF	TGTGCCAGCAGCCACCTCGGGACGGACTCCTACGAGCAGTACTTC
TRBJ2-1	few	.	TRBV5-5	CASSLLLIPSFENEQFF	TGTGCCAGCAGCTTGCTCCTCATCCCATCCTTCGAGAATGAGCAGTTCTTC
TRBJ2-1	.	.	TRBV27	CASSWGQRTEQFF	TGTGCCAGCAGTTGGGGACAACGGACAGAGCAGTTCTTC
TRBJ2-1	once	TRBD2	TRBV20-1	CSAQGLALGNEQFF	TGCAGTGCTCAAGGACTAGCGCTAGGCAATGAGCAGTTCTTC
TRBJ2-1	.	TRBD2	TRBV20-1	CSARSGREPYNEQFF	TGCAGTGCTAGGAGCGGGAGGGAGCCCTACAATGAGCAGTTCTTC
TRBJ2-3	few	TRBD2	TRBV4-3	CASSQDPGSGRAPDTQYF	TGCGCCAGCAGCCAAGATCCTGGGAGCGGGAGGGCCCCAGATACGCAGTATTTT
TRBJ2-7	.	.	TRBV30	CAWSVGTTYEQYF	TGTGCCTGGAGTGTAGGGACAACCTACGAGCAGTACTTC